The 32 T cell receptor beta chains below all came from one sample that was sequenced in a study of blood T cell repertoires in COVID-19. Libraries were prepared by immunoSEQ multiplex PCR; TCRdb keeps only in-frame clonotypes and omits some of them. The table shows more than 200,000 clones, with around 84% occurring only once. The material sequenced was peripheral blood. The receptors were gathered from a man aged 55 to 70 with acute or convalescent COVID-19.

This clone was observed once. The chain employs TRBV27 and TRBJ1-2; 9 bases are a match to TRBD1. V shed 4 bases and J 6 bases; nucleotides not matched to a gene: 3. This CDR3 has 13 residues. Germline V gene lookup returns CDR1 MNHEY and CDR2 SMNVEV (reference sequence). CDR3 in DNA: TGTGCCAGCAGTTCTACAGGGGGCCATGGCTACACCTTC. It yields the protein CASSSTGGHGYTF.

This chain connects TRBV4-3 to TRBJ2-7; D is ambiguous. Between the trimmed V and J ends, which lost 0 bases and 0 bases, there was a span of 9 bases. The CDR3 has 15 amino acids. In germline, CDR1 is LGHNA, CDR2 YSLEER. The CDR3 region is CASSQDPVSSYEQYF. CDR3 nucleotide sequence: TGCGCCAGCAGCCAAGACCCAGTTTCCTCCTACGAGCAGTACTTC.

The rearrangement links TRBV3-1 (or the pseudogene TRBV3-2) to TRBJ2-7, with TRBD2 matching 9 bases. Germline values: CDR1 LGHDT, CDR2 YNNKEL (reference sequence). The CDR3 consists of 16 residues. Germline trimming cut 4 bases from V and 5 bases from J; bases unmatched to any gene: 12. CDR3 DNA sequence: TGTGCCAGCAGCCCCCAGTGTCTAGCGGGGAGAAACGAGCAGTACTTC. Its translation: CASSPQCLAGRNEQYF.

The genes are TRBV5-6 and TRBJ1-2, with a weak D call TRBD1 (6 bases). V was pared by 1 base and J by 5 bases, with 9 bases between. The germline V gene has CDR1 SGHDT and CDR2 YYEEEE. The CDR3 consists of 13 residues. CDR3 protein: CASSLTGLYGYTF. The CDR3 DNA follows: TGTGCCAGCAGCTTGACAGGGTTATATGGCTACACCTTC.

V usage is TRBV7-8 and J usage is TRBJ2-7, with 12 bases fitting TRBD2. The CDR3 is 15 amino acids. After removal of 3 bases from V and 3 bases from J, the junction contained 3 bases not matched to a gene. From germline, CDR1 is SGHVS and CDR2 FQNEAQ. This CDR3 reads CASSFQTSGSYEQYF. For the CDR3, the DNA is TGTGCCAGCAGCTTCCAGACTAGCGGGAGCTACGAGCAGTACTTC.

The chain links TRBV11-2 to TRBJ2-7; TRBD2 matches 9 bases. The CDR3 consists of 15 residues. The germline gives CDR1 SGHAT, CDR2 FQNNGV. J lost 2 bases, V lost 5 bases, and 7 bases had no gene match. Written as DNA, the CDR3 is TGTGCCAGCAGCGCTTCGCAGCGGGGGGCCTACGAGCAGTACTTC. Protein product: CASSASQRGAYEQYF.

This chain uses TRBV5-1 with TRBJ1-2, with 9 bases identical to TRBD1. Germline-derived CDR1 and CDR2 are SGHRS and YFSETQ. The CDR3 runs to 14 residues. Trimming cost V 3 bases and J 6 bases; bases outside gene matches: 6. CDR3 coding DNA: TGCGCCAGCAGCTCGATGAGACAGGGGGATGGCTACACCTTC. Its translation: CASSSMRQGDGYTF.

This clone was picked up a small number of times. V is TRBV18 and J is TRBJ2-5; D not resolved. Trimming cost V 6 bases and J 2 bases, with 13 bases left between them. Looked up from germline, CDR1 is KGHSH and CDR2 is LQKENI. CDR3 size: 14 residues. The CDR3 loop is CASSPTSGQETQYF. The CDR3 region has the DNA TGTGCCAGCTCCCCTACGTCCGGGCAAGAGACCCAGTACTTC.

A single count supports this clone. The V and J genes are TRBV6-5 and TRBJ1-5; 7 nucleotides match TRBD1. CDR1 is MNHEY and CDR2 is SVGAGI in the germline V gene. The CDR3 loop spans 13 amino acids. V lost 5 bases to trimming and J lost 6 bases; unmatched junction nucleotides: 4. The CDR3 loop reads CASSRQGSQPQHF. CDR3 DNA sequence: TGTGCCAGCAGTCGACAGGGAAGTCAGCCCCAGCATTTT.

The V gene is TRBV18, the J gene TRBJ2-4; TRBD2 is a possible D gene (5 bases). The CDR3 spans 16 residues. Per the germline V gene, CDR1 is KGHSH and CDR2 is LQKENI. V lost 0 bases to trimming and J lost 1 base, with 10 bases between them. In nucleotides, the CDR3 is TGTGCCAGCTCACCACCGACTGCGGGTGCCAAAAACATTCAGTACTTC. Encoded protein: CASSPPTAGAKNIQYF.

The V call is TRBV6-5, the J call TRBJ1-5; D is unclear. The V end was cut by 4 bases, the J end by 2 bases, with 6 bases between. There are 13 residues in the CDR3. Looked up from germline, CDR1 is MNHEY and CDR2 is SVGAGI. CDR3 coding DNA: TGTGCCAGCAGTTTACATGGCAATCAGCCCCAGCATTTT. Its translation: CASSLHGNQPQHF.

This clone was counted only a few times. The CDR3: CASSLGRSSGEQYF. CDR3 nucleotides: TGTGCCAGCAGCTTAGGACGGTCCTCGGGCGAGCAGTACTTC. This sequence joins TRBV7-8 and TRBJ2-7, with D uncertain. CDR3 length equals 14 residues. The V gene lost 1 base and the J gene lost 6 bases, with 13 bases spanning the gap. The germline CDR1 and CDR2 sequences are SGHVS and FQNEAQ. Drawing the rest from reference TRBV7-8 and TRBJ2-7, the complete variable domain is GAGVSQSPRYKVAKRGQDVALRCDPISGHVSLFWYQQALGQGPEFLTYFQNEAQLDKSGLPSDRFFAERPEGSVSTLKIQRTQQEDSAVYLCASSLGRSSGEQYFGPGTRLTVT.

The chain links TRBV19 to TRBJ1-4; 8 bases match TRBD1. CDR1 and CDR2 (germline): LNHDA, SQIVND (reference sequence). CDR3 length equals 16 residues. Trimming took 5 bases from V and 5 from J; bases not matched to a gene: 10. The CDR3 DNA reads TGTGCCAGTAGTGCCCTGGGACAGGCGGTGAATGAAAAACTGTTTTTT. Its translation: CASSALGQAVNEKLFF.

The rearrangement joins TRBV6-6 to TRBJ1-4, with 9 bases aligning to TRBD1. This CDR3 is built from 16 residues. The V and J ends lost 5 bases and 8 bases, in that order; junction bases with no gene match: 12. Germline CDR1 reads MNHNY; CDR2 reads SVGAGI (reference sequence). The CDR3 loop reads CASSPLPGQGREKLFF. For the CDR3, the DNA is TGTGCCAGCAGTCCACTGCCGGGACAGGGAAGGGAAAAACTGTTTTTT.

The chain carries TRBV5-4 and TRBJ2-5, with D perhaps TRBD2 (7 bases). Between the trimmed V and J ends, which lost 2 bases and 4 bases, there was a span of 18 bases. Germline V gene sequence: CDR1 SGHNT, CDR2 YYREEE (reference sequence). This CDR3 is 16 amino acids long. The CDR3 nucleotides read TGTGCCAGCAGCTTCGGGGGGCAGGTAAATCGAGAGACCCAGTACTTC. Protein product: CASSFGGQVNRETQYF.

This chain joins TRBV25-1 and TRBJ1-1; 9 bases are a match to TRBD1. The CDR3 totals 15 residues. Germline assignment: CDR1 MGHDK and CDR2 SYGVNS. Trimming took 3 bases from V and 3 from J; bases not matched to a gene: 5. CDR3 sequence reads: CASSDQYRGHTEAFF. CDR3 DNA sequence: TGTGCCAGCAGTGACCAGTACAGGGGGCACACTGAAGCTTTCTTT. The full variable domain, rest sourced from reference TRBV25-1 and TRBJ1-1, is EADIYQTPRYLVIGTGKKITLECSQTMGHDKMYWYQQDPGMELHLIHYSYGVNSTEKGDLSSESTVSRIRTEHFPLTLESARPSHTSQYLCASSDQYRGHTEAFFGQGTRLTVV.

The rearrangement links TRBV24-1 to TRBJ1-5; 8 bases align to TRBD1. The V and J ends lost 12 bases and 6 bases, in that order; junction bases with no gene match: 21. The CDR3 loop spans 17 amino acids. Germline V lookup: CDR1 KGHDR, CDR2 SFDVKD. CDR3 sequence: CAPLKTDQGAEFQPQHF. The DNA for the CDR3 is TGTGCCCCCTTAAAAACAGATCAGGGGGCGGAATTTCAGCCCCAGCATTTT.

The chain is built from TRBV6-1 and TRBJ1-1; 12 positions agree with TRBD1. The CDR3 length is 14 residues. V shed 3 bases and J 8 bases; nucleotides not matched to a gene: 4. Per germline, CDR1 MNHNS and CDR2 SASEGT. This CDR3 reads CASSDSGQGAEAFF. DNA of the CDR3: TGTGCCAGCAGTGATTCGGGACAGGGGGCGGAAGCTTTCTTT.

This chain uses TRBV11-2 with TRBJ2-1; 11 bases align to TRBD2. The germline CDR1 and CDR2 sequences are SGHAT and FQNNGV. V lost 5 bases and J lost 9; bases outside the gene matches: 9. CDR3 size: 15 residues. CDR3 region: CASSTLSGGAGEQFF. In DNA, the CDR3 is TGTGCCAGCAGCACCCTTAGCGGGGGGGCCGGTGAGCAGTTCTTC.

V usage is TRBV19 and J usage is TRBJ2-7; possible D gene TRBD1, 5 bases. The CDR3 is 13 amino acids. The germline V gene has CDR1 LNHDA and CDR2 SQIVND (reference sequence). Deletions cut 6 bases from V and 2 bases from J, with 11 bases between. The CDR3, as DNA: TGTGCCAGTAGCCCGACAGTAACCTACGAGCAGTACTTC. Protein sequence: CASSPTVTYEQYF.

The V gene is TRBV6-5, the J gene TRBJ1-1, with TRBD1 as a possible D gene (5 bases). V dropped 0 bases and J dropped 0 bases, with 11 bases sitting between them. This CDR3 contains 16 residues. In germline, CDR1 is MNHEY, CDR2 SVGAGI. CDR3 amino acids: CASSYSYRLMNTEAFF. The CDR3 nucleotides are TGTGCCAGCAGTTACTCGTACAGGCTCATGAACACTGAAGCTTTCTTT.

J is TRBJ1-5 and V is TRBV4-1, with D possibly matching TRBD1 (6 bases). Germline V CDR1 and CDR2: MGHRA, YSYEKL. The V end was cut by 4 bases, the J end by 4 bases, with 14 bases between. The CDR3 runs 15 residues. The CDR3 DNA follows: TGCGCCAGCAGCCGACTTCCGGGACAAAATCAGCCCCAGCATTTT. Translation gives CASSRLPGQNQPQHF.

This clone was seen a single time. This chain links TRBV5-4 with TRBJ2-1; 8 bases are shared with TRBD2. CDR1 SGHNT and CDR2 YYREEE come from the germline V gene (reference sequence). V shed 4 bases, J shed 7 bases, and the junction held 7 bases outside the gene matches. The CDR3 has 14 amino acids. The chain's CDR3 is CASSPGGAGNEQFF. The CDR3 region has the DNA TGTGCCAGCAGCCCCGGGGGGGCCGGTAATGAGCAGTTCTTC.

The V gene is TRBV10-3, the J gene TRBJ2-3, with a weak D call TRBD1 (7 bases). The CDR3 contains 14 residues. The germline V and J ends were trimmed by 7 bases and 2 bases, with 13 bases remaining between them. Looked up from germline, CDR1 is ENHRY and CDR2 is SYGVKD. The CDR3 DNA sequence: TGTGCCATCAAGAGGGGGCGGGACACAGATACGCAGTATTTT. Residues: CAIKRGRDTDTQYF.

The V call is TRBV19, the J call TRBJ2-3; D uncertain. The CDR3 sequence is 12 residues long. Germline V gives CDR1 LNHDA, CDR2 SQIVND (reference sequence). V shed 5 bases and J shed 3 bases, with 6 bases lying between them. CDR3 nucleotide sequence: TGTGCCAGTAGTCTGACAACAGATACGCAGTATTTT. This gives the protein CASSLTTDTQYF.

The V gene is TRBV25-1, the J gene TRBJ2-7; 11 nucleotides align to TRBD2. The CDR3 has 15 residues. V lost 7 bases to trimming and J lost 0 bases; unmatched junction nucleotides: 5. The germline V gene has CDR1 MGHDK and CDR2 SYGVNS. The CDR3 region has the DNA TGTGCCAGCACGACTAGCGGGATTAGCTCCTACGAGCAGTACTTC. Translated, it gives CASTTSGISSYEQYF.

V and J are TRBV19 and TRBJ2-7, with D perhaps TRBD2 (6 bases). This CDR3 has 15 residues. V dropped 3 bases and J dropped 3 bases, with 15 bases sitting between them. The germline V gene has CDR1 LNHDA and CDR2 SQIVND (reference sequence). The CDR3 bases are TGTGCCAGTAGTATGGCGATCGGGGGTGGCTACGAGCAGTACTTC. Protein: CASSMAIGGGYEQYF.

This chain uses TRBV14 with TRBJ1-6; D remains unclear. The V gene's germline CDR1 is SGHDN and CDR2 FVKESK. The CDR3 runs 15 residues. Trimming shortened V by 0 bases and J by 7 bases, and 10 bases separated the two germline ends. CDR3 DNA: TGTGCCAGCAGCCAAGAAGGTCGGGGAAATTCACCCCTCCACTTT. Translating gives CASSQEGRGNSPLHF.

This chain connects TRBV6-2 or TRBV6-3 to TRBJ1-1; D is possibly TRBD1 (5 bases). Germline assignment: CDR1 MNHEY and CDR2 SVGEGT. The CDR3 contains 13 residues. The V gene lost 5 bases and the J gene lost 4 bases, with 11 bases spanning the gap. Here the CDR3 DNA reads TGTGCCAGCAGTACACGGGACTTCACTGAAGCTTTCTTT. This codes for CASSTRDFTEAFF.

This rearrangement joins TRBV7-8 to TRBJ1-2, with D hard to call. The CDR3 length is 14 residues. CDR1 SGHVS and CDR2 FQNEAQ come from the germline V gene. V was pared by 6 bases and J by 2 bases, with 13 bases between. CDR3 sequence (DNA): TGTGCCAGCAGTCATCCAGGTTTAAACTATGGCTACACCTTC. Protein product: CASSHPGLNYGYTF. Full variable domain (outside the CDR3, taken from reference TRBV7-8 and TRBJ1-2): GAGVSQSPRYKVAKRGQDVALRCDPISGHVSLFWYQQALGQGPEFLTYFQNEAQLDKSGLPSDRFFAERPEGSVSTLKIQRTQQEDSAVYLCASSHPGLNYGYTFGSGTRLTVV.

The chain uses TRBV5-4 and TRBJ2-1; 7 bases match TRBD2. Germline V gene sequence: CDR1 SGHNT, CDR2 YYREEE (reference sequence). CDR3 length: 17 residues. With V trimmed by 1 base and J by 6 bases, 13 bases remained unmatched. Here the CDR3 DNA reads TGTGCCAGCAGCTTGTATTCGGGAGGTCGCGGGAGCAATGAGCAGTTCTTC. It is translated as CASSLYSGGRGSNEQFF.

About this clone itself: The sample has other DNA sequences that encode this CDR3 too. The chain combines TRBV9 with TRBJ2-7, with TRBD2 identical over 12 bases. This CDR3 region has 16 residues. Unmatched junction bases numbered 5, after V lost 0 bases and J lost 4 bases. CDR1 is SGDLS and CDR2 is YYNGEE in the germline V gene. Here the CDR3 reads CASSVGGLAGIYEQYF. The DNA for the CDR3 is TGTGCCAGCAGCGTAGGAGGACTAGCGGGGATTTACGAGCAGTACTTC.